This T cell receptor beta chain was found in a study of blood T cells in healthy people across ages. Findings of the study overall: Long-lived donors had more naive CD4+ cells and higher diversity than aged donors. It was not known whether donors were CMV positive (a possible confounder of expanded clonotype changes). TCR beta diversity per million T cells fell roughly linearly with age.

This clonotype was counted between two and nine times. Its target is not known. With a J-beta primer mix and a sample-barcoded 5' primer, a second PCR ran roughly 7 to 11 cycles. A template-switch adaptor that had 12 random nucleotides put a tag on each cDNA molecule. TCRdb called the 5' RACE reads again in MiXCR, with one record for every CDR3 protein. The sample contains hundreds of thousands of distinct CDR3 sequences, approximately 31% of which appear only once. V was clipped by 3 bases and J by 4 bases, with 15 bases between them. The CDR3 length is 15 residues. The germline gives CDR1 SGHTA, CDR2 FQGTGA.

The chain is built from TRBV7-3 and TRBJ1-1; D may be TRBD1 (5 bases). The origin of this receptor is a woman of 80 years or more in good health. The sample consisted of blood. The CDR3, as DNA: TGTGCCAGCAGCTTGAAGGGGCAGGCGGGCACTGAAGCTTTCTTT. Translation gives CASSLKGQAGTEAFF. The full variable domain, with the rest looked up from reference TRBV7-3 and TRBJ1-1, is GAGVSQTPSNKVTEKGKYVELRCDPISGHTALYWYRQSLGQGPEFLIYFQGTGAADDSGLPNDRFFAVRPEGSVSTLKIQRTERGDSAVYLCASSLKGQAGTEAFFGQGTRLTVV.